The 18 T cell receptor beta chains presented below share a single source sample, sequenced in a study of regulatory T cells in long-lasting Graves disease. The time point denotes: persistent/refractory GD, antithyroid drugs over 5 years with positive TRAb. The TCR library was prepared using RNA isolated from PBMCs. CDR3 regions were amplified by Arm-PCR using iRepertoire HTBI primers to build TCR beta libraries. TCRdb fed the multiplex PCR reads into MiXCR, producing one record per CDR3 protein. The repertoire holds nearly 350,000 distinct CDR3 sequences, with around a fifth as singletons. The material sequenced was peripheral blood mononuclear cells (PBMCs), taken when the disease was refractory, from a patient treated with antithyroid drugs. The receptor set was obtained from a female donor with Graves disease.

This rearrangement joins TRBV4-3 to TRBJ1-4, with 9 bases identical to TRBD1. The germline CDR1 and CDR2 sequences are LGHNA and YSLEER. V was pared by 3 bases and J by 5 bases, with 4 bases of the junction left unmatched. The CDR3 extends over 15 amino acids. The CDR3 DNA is TGCGCCAGCAGCCAGCACGACAGGGGGAATGAAAAACTGTTTTTT. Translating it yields CASSQHDRGNEKLFF.

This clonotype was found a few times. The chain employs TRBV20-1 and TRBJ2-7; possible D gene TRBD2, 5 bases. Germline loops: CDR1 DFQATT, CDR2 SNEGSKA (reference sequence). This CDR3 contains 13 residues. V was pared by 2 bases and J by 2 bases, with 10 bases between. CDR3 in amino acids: CSARQVGAYEQYF. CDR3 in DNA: TGCAGTGCTAGACAGGTGGGAGCCTACGAGCAGTACTTC.

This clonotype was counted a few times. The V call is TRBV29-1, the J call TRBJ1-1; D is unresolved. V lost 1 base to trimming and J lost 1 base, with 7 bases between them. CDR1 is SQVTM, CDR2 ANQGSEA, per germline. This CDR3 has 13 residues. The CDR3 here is CSVEVTENTEAFF. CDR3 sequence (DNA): TGCAGCGTTGAAGTTACAGAGAACACTGAAGCTTTCTTT.

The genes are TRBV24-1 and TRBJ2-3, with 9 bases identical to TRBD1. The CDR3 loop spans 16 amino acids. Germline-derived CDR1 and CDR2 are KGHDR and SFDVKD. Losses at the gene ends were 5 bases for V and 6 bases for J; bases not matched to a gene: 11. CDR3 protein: CATSVPDRGFADTQYF. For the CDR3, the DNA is TGTGCCACCAGTGTCCCCGACAGGGGGTTTGCGGATACGCAGTATTTT.

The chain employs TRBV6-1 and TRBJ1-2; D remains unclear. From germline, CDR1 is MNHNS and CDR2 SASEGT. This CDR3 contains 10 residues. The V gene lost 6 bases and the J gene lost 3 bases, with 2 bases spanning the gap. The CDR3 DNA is TGTGCCAGCAGCCACTATGGCTACACCTTC. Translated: CASSHYGYTF.

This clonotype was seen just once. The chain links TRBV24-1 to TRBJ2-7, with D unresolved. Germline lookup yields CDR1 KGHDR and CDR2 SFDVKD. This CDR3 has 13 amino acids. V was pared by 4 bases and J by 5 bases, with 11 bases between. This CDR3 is CATSDSFKDEQYF. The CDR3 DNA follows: TGTGCCACCAGTGACTCGTTCAAAGACGAGCAGTACTTC.

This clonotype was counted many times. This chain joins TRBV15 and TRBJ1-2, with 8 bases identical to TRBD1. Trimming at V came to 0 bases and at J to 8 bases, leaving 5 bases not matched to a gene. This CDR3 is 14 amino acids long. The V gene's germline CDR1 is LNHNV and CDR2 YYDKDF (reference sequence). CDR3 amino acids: CATSRDSTGAGYTF. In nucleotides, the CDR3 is TGTGCCACCAGCAGAGACTCGACAGGGGCCGGCTACACCTTC.

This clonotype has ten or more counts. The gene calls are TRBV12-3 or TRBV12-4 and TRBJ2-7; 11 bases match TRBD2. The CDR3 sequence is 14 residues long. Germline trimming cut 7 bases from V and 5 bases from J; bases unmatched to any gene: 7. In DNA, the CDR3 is TGTGCCAGCACCTTAGCGGGAGGGTCCCACGAGCAGTACTTC. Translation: CASTLAGGSHEQYF.

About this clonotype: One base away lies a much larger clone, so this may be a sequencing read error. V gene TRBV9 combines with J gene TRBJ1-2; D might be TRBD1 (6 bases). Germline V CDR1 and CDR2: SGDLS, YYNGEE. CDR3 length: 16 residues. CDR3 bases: TGTGCCAGCAGCCGTGTTGCGGTTGGACAGCACTATAGCTACACCTTC. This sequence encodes CASSRVAVGQHYSYTF.

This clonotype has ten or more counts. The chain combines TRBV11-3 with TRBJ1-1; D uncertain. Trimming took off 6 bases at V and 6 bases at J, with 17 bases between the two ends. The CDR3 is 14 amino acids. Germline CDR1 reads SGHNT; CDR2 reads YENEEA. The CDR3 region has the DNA TGTGCCAGCAGTTCCTCGGACGGGTCCGCTGAAGCTTTCTTT. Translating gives CASSSSDGSAEAFF. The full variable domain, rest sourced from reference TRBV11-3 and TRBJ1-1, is EAGVVQSPRYKIIEKKQPVAFWCNPISGHNTLYWYLQNLGQGPELLIRYENEEAVDDSQLPKDRFSAERLKGVDSTLKIQPAELGDSAVYLCASSSSDGSAEAFFGQGTRLTVV.

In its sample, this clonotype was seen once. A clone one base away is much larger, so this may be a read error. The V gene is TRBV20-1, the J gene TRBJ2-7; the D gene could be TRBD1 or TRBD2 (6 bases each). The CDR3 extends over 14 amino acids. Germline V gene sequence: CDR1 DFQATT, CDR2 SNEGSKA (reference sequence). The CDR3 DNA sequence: TGCAGTGCTAGCGACGCACTGGGGGCTAGCGAGCGGTACTTC. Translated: CSASDALGASERYF.

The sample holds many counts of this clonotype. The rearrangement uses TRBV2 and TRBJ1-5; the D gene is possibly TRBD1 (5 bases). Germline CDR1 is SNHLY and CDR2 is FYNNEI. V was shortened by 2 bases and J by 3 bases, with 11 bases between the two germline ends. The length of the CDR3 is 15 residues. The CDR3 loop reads CASSESRDFNQPQHF. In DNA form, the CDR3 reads TGTGCCAGCAGTGAAAGTAGGGACTTCAATCAGCCCCAGCATTTT.

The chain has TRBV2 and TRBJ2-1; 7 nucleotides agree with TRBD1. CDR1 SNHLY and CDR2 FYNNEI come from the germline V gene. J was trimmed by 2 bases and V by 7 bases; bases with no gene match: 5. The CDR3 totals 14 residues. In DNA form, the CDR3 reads TGTGCCAGCACCACAGGGGTCACCTACAATGAGCAGTTCTTC. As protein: CASTTGVTYNEQFF.

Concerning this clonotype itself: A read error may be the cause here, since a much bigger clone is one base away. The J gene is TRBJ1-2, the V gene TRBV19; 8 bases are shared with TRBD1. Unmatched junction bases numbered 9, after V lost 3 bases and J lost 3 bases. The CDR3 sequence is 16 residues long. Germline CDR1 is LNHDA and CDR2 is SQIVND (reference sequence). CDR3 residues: CASSMRTGGTDYGYTF. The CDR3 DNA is TGTGCCAGTAGTATGCGAACAGGGGGAACTGACTATGGCTACACCTTC. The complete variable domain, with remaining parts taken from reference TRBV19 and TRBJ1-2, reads DGGITQSPKYLFRKEGQNVTLSCEQNLNHDAMYWYRQDPGQGLRLIYYSQIVNDFQKGDIAEGYSVSREKKESFPLTVTSAQKNPTAFYLCASSMRTGGTDYGYTFGSGTRLTVV.

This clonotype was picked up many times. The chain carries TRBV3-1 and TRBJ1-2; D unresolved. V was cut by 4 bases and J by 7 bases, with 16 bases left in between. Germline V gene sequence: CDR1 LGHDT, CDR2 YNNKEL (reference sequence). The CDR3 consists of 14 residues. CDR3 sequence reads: CASSPWTSGSGYTF. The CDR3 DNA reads TGTGCCAGCAGCCCGTGGACCTCCGGGAGTGGCTACACCTTC.

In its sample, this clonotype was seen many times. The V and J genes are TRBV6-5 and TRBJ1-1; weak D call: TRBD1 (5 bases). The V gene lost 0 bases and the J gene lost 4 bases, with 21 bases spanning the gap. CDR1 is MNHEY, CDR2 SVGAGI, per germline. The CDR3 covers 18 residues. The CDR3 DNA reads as TGTGCCAGCAGTTACTCGGGACGGATTAGGGTGGCTGGCACTGAAGCTTTCTTT. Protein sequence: CASSYSGRIRVAGTEAFF.

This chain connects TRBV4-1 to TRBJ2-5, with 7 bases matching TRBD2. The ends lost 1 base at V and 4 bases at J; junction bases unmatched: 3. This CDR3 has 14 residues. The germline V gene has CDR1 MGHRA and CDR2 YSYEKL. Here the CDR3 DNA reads TGCGCCAGCAGCCAAGGCGGGAGTAGAGAGACCCAGTACTTC. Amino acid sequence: CASSQGGSRETQYF.

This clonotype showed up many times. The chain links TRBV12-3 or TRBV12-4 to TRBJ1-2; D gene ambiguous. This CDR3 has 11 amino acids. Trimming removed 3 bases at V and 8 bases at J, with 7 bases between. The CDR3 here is CASSFGVGYTF. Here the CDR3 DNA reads TGTGCCAGCAGTTTCGGTGTGGGCTACACCTTC.